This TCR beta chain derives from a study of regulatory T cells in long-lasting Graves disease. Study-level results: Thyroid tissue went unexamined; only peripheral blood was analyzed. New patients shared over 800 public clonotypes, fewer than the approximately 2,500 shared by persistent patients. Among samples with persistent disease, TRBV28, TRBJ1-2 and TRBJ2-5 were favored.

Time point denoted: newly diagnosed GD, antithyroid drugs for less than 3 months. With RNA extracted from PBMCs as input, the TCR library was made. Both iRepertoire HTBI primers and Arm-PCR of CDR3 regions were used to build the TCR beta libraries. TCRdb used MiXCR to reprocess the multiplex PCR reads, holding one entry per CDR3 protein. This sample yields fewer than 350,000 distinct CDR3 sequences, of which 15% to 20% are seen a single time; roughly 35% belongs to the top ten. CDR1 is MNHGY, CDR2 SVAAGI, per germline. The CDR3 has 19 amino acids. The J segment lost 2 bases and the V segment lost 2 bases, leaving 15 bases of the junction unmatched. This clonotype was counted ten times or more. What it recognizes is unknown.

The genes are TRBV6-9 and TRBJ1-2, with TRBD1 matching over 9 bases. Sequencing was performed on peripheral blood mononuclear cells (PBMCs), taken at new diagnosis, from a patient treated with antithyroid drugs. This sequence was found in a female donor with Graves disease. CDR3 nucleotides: TGTGCCAGCAGTTATACGGATAATCCGGGACAGGGTTCCAACTATGGCTACACCTTC. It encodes CASSYTDNPGQGSNYGYTF.